The source of this TCR beta chain is a study of blood T cell repertoires in COVID-19. Study as a whole: The United States, Italy and Spain provided the acute and convalescent COVID-19 samples. Sample material is recorded as cDNA or gDNA derived from T cells, B-cell-depleted T cells, or PBMCs.

Germline loops: CDR1 SNHLY, CDR2 FYNNEI. CDR3 length: 13 residues. With 6 bases removed from V and 5 bases from J, the gap between germline ends came to 11 bases. Original processing notes: Amplification with reference gene primers provided the estimates of nucleated cell counts. Clones were read by immunoSEQ multiplex PCR, and TCRdb kept only the in-frame ones, dropping some. V, J and clone size were drawn from that table, and D and trimming were deduced from the DNA. Altogether approximately 29,000 clones are present, roughly 86% being singletons, with the ten largest covering 14%. Sequences were obtained from peripheral blood. The J gene is TRBJ2-4, the V gene TRBV2; possibly TRBD1 for D (6 bases). The TCR was taken from a human donor with active COVID-19. The donor label of this sample is uncertain. DNA of the CDR3: TGTGCCAGCAGGGCGACAGGAGAAAACATTCAGTACTTC. Translated, it gives CASRATGENIQYF.